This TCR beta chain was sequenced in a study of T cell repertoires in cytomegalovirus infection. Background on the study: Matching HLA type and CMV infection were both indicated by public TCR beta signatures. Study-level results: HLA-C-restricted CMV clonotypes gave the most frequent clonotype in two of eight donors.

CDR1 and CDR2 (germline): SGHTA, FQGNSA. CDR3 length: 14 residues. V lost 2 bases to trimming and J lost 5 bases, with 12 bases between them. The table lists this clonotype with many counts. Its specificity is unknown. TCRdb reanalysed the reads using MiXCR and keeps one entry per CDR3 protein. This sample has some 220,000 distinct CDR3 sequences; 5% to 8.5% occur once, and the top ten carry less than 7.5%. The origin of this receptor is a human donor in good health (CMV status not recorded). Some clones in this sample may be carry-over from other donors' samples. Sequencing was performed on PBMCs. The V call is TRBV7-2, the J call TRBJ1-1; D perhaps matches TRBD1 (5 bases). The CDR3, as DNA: TGTGCCAGCAGCTTAATGGGGGGGGGAACTGAAGCTTTCTTT. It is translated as CASSLMGGGTEAFF.